The 6 T cell receptor beta chains below all came from one sample that was sequenced in a study of patients and donors after allogeneic stem cell transplantation. TCRdb fed the RT-PCR reads into MiXCR, producing one record per CDR3 protein. The table records about a million distinct CDR3 sequences, roughly 18% of them present only once. Sequencing was performed on blood, either unsorted or a sorted T cell fraction (not recorded which). These receptors were taken from a human donor who was either an allogeneic HSCT recipient or a stem cell or donor lymphocyte infusion donor (not recorded which). It is not recorded whose cells these are; they may come from a transplant donor.

V is TRBV29-1 and J is TRBJ2-5; TRBD1 matches 7 bases. The trim removed 7 bases at V and 7 bases at J, leaving 12 bases unmatched. Germline assignment: CDR1 SQVTM and CDR2 ANQGSEA. This CDR3 is 13 amino acids long. The chain's CDR3 is CSANDRVKWTQYF. For the CDR3, the DNA is TGCAGCGCCAACGACAGGGTAAAGTGGACCCAGTACTTC.

The rearrangement joins TRBV20-1 to TRBJ2-1; 7 bases line up with TRBD1. The CDR3 totals 15 residues. J lost 0 bases, V lost 6 bases, and 8 bases had no gene match. From germline, CDR1 is DFQATT and CDR2 SNEGSKA (reference sequence). This CDR3 reads CSAWTGRSSYNEQFF. CDR3 DNA: TGCAGTGCATGGACAGGAAGGAGCTCCTACAATGAGCAGTTCTTC.

The chain joins TRBV7-9 to TRBJ1-1; D is unclear. CDR3 length equals 12 residues. V shed 8 bases and J shed 4 bases, with 11 bases lying between them. Germline values: CDR1 SEHNR, CDR2 FQNEAQ (reference sequence). The CDR3 DNA follows: TGTGCCAGCGGCCCTTTGGGCACTGAAGCTTTCTTT. It translates to CASGPLGTEAFF.

This clonotype was detected a few times. The chain combines TRBV25-1 with TRBJ2-3; TRBD2 aligns across 12 bases. The CDR3 spans 15 residues. Trimming cost V 4 bases and J 9 bases; bases outside gene matches: 8. CDR1 MGHDK and CDR2 SYGVNS come from the germline V gene. CDR3 coding DNA: TGTGCCAGCAGTGGGGGACTAGCGGGCCCGAGAACGCAGTATTTT. This sequence encodes CASSGGLAGPRTQYF.

In this sample, this clonotype turned up many times. The chain combines TRBV4-3 with TRBJ1-5; possible D gene TRBD1, 5 bases. In germline, CDR1 is LGHNA, CDR2 YSLEER. The germline V and J ends were trimmed by 0 bases and 5 bases, with 14 bases remaining between them. This CDR3 spans 16 amino acids. CDR3: CASSQEKLQGHQPQHF. The CDR3 nucleotides are TGCGCCAGCAGCCAAGAAAAGCTCCAGGGCCATCAGCCCCAGCATTTT.

This sequence joins TRBV12-3 or TRBV12-4 and TRBJ2-5, with 10 bases fitting TRBD1. The CDR3 is 15 amino acids. The V segment lost 5 bases and the J segment 4 bases; nucleotides outside the gene matches: 7. The CDR3 DNA follows: TGTGCCAGCAGTCCTTCGGACAGGGGGACAGAGACCCAGTACTTC. Translating it yields CASSPSDRGTETQYF.